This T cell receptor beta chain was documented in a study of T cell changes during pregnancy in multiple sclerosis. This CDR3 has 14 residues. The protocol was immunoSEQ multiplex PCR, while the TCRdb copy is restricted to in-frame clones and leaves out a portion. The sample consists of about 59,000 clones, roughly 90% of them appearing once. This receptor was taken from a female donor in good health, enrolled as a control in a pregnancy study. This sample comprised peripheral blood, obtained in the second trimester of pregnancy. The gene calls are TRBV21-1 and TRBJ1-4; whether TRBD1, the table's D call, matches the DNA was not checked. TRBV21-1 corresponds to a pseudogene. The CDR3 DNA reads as TGTGCCAGCAGCGGACAGGAAGGATGCGAAAAACTGTTTTTT. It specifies CASSGQEGCEKLFF.